This T cell receptor beta chain was identified during a study of early T cells in non-severe SARS-CoV-2 infection. This clonotype was detected many times. One entry per CDR3 protein, called by TCRdb with MiXCR from the 5' RACE reads. The sample includes just over 60,000 distinct CDR3 sequences, roughly a tenth of them seen just once. Trimming cost V 1 base and J 6 bases; bases outside gene matches: 14. The CDR3 runs 18 residues. CDR1 is LGHDT and CDR2 is YNNKEL in the germline V gene (reference sequence). The source is an adult who was a healthcare worker with PCR-confirmed SARS-CoV-2 infection or an uninfected control (not recorded which). Sequencing was done on a sample of whole blood. The chain carries TRBV3-1 and TRBJ2-1; 8 positions match TRBD2. As DNA, the CDR3 is TGTGCCAGCAGCCAAGGTAGAACCGGGACTAGTAGGGGCAATGAGCAGTTCTTC. Its protein is CASSQGRTGTSRGNEQFF.